One T cell receptor beta chain is described in this entry. Antigen: not known. These data come from a study of cytomegalovirus exposure and HLA in healthy donors. Study findings and constraints: For most subjects, TCR beta sequences were reported to predict HLA-A and HLA-B alleles with accuracy. Researchers reported that three CMV-associated chains were confirmed in vitro as CMV antigen-specific.

V was pared by 0 bases and J by 7 bases, with 17 bases between. Germline V CDR1 and CDR2: SGDLS, YYNGEE. The CDR3 extends over 15 amino acids. PCR amplification relied on 60 Vbeta primers (plus 13 Jbeta primers). Some clones are missing from TCRdb's copy, which holds only in-frame ones; the method was immunoSEQ multiplex PCR. The sample contains over 200,000 clones, 82% of which appear only once. All the people who gave samples were healthy bone marrow donors. Input material: PBMCs. This chain uses TRBV9 with TRBJ2-7; tentative D call: TRBD2 (6 bases). This TCR was recovered from a middle-aged woman in good health and CMV-seropositive. CDR3 sequence: CASSVVPAGTWEQYF. CDR3 in DNA: TGTGCCAGCAGCGTAGTCCCCGCCGGGACTTGGGAGCAGTACTTC.